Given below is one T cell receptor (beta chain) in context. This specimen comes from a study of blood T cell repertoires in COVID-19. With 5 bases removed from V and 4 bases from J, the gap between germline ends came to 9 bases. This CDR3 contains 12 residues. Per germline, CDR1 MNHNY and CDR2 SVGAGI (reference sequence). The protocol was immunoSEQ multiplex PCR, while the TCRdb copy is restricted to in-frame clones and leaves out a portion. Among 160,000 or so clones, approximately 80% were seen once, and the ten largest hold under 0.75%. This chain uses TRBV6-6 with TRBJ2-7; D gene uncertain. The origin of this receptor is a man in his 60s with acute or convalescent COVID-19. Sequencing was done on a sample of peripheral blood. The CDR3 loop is CASSRDGYEQYF. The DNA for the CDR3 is TGTGCCAGCAGTCGCGACGGGTACGAGCAGTACTTC.